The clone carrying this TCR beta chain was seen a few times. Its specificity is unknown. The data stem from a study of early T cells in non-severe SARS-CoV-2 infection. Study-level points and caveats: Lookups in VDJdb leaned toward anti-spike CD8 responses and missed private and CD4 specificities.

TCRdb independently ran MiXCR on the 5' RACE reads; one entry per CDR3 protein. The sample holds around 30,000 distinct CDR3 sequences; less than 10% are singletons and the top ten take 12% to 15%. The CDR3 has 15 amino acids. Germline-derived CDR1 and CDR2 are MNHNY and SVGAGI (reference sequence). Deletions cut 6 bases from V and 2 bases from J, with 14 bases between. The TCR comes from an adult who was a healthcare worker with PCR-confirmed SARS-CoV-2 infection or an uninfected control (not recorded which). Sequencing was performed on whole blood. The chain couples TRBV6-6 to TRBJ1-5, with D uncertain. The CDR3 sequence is CASRHSEIGNQPQHF. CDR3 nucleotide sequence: TGTGCCAGCAGGCACAGTGAGATCGGCAATCAGCCCCAGCATTTT.